This TCR beta chain was recovered during a study of vaccination effects on CD4 cells after COVID-19 (dated by TCRdb to the early 2020s). With respect to the entire study: Participants received two doses of either the BNT162b2 or the mRNA-1273 mRNA SARS-CoV-2 vaccine. In the study, cultures from other donors were sequenced using the Oncomine TCR Beta short-read assay on an Illumina iSeq 100. SARS-CoV-2 spike-specific CD4+ TCR repertoires were compared before and after mRNA vaccination in COVID-19 convalescent patients and in infection-naive vaccine recipients. Altogether, roughly 10 COVID-19 convalescent patients and a few SARS-CoV-2-naive healthy vaccine recipients made up the full study. In a couple of convalescent patients, pre-vaccine samples were collected 16 days and one week ahead of the first dose, 142 and 148 days after COVID-19 diagnosis.

The CDR3 contains 18 residues, cysteine and phenylalanine counted. The sequence is cut down to CDR3 DNA, 54 bases in frame from base 1. V and J are trimmed by 0 bases and 3 bases, and the gene matches miss 12 bases of the junction. The germline V gene sets CDR1 to SGDLS and CDR2 to YYNGEE. In the ViraFEST assay, PBMC were stimulated with viral peptide pools, and TCR sequencing was then used to find antigen-specific CD4+ T cell clonotypes based on their expansion. After roughly 11 days of culture, CD4+ T cells were isolated with the EasySep CD4+ T cell isolation kit. PCR-confirmed SARS-CoV-2 infection had occurred in convalescent patients between March and December 2020, before the Alpha, Beta and Delta variants emerged in the United States. Each well held two million PBMC cultured in IMDM containing around 5% human AB serum, 9 to 10 IU/ml IL-2 and gentamicin, along with about 10 ug/ml peptides. A peptide pool from HIV-1 Nef was used as the negative control culture condition. On days 3 and 7, half of the culture medium was replaced with fresh IL-2-containing medium. Unless noted otherwise, every peptide stimulation condition was cultured in triplicate wells. PBMC were separated from whole blood using Ficoll-Paque Plus gradient centrifugation and were then either cryopreserved at -140C or used fresh. The QIAamp micro DNA kit was used to extract genomic DNA from the cultured CD4+ T cells.

Libraries were constructed by the immunoSEQ multiplex PCR assay. DNA from the CD4+ T cells that had been cultured and isolated underwent TCR beta CDR3 sequencing. From the authors' description of their analysis: Non-productive TCR sequences were discarded, and reads were trimmed to the CDR3 region, with only CDR3s of 7 or more amino acids retained. Antigen-specific clonotypes were identified using the MANAFEST web app by comparison of expansion in peptide wells against reference cultures. Positive clones required FDR<0.05 expansion versus reference and all other wells, odds ratio above 5, and frequency above 0.1% in two replicate wells. Clonotypes significantly expanded in SARS-CoV-2 spike wells and in at least one common cold coronavirus spike condition were defined as cross-reactive. CDR3 similarity was assessed by Levenshtein distance using the stringdist R package, and unrooted trees were constructed with ape in R 3.6.1. TCRdb holds this immuneACCESS table with in-frame rearrangements only. Some clones are missing; in checked studies, unresolved V genes explain under half, and the rest has no known cause. For V, J and clone size, that table is used; D and trimming come from the DNA. For this sample there are roughly 70,000 clones; 65% to 75% appear just once. The ten most abundant clones make up about 5% of the sample.

Overall results and qualifications from the work: Both infection-induced and vaccine-induced clones contracted markedly at late post-vaccination timepoints, which is consistent with waning T cell responses. The study was limited by a small number of convalescent patients, and early post-infection timepoints were lacking. For convalescent patients, new clones induced by the vaccine made up most of the post-vaccine spike-reactive repertoire, and these new clones were largely distinct from the clones induced by infection.

In the case of this clone: It has no known antigen specificity. The record has no base qualities; no much larger clone is one base away.

In this chain, TRBV9 is recombined with TRBJ2-1; 7 bases in between match TRBD1. The specimen comprised CD4+ T cells from PBMCs cultured with HIV peptides, sampled before COVID-19 vaccination. The meaning of the sample's cell subset or site label: HIV-1 Nef peptide pool negative control/reference culture. The TCR was taken from a human donor who had a prior SARS-CoV-2 infection. The nucleotide sequence is given as TGTGCCAGCAGCGTAGTTGGGGACAGAGGTGCCGGCTACAATGAGCAGTTCTTC. It is translated as CASSVVGDRGAGYNEQFF.